These 16 T cell receptor beta chains share one sample of origin, sequenced in a study of blood T cells in healthy people across ages. The second PCR ran about 6 to 12 cycles with a sample-barcoded 5' primer and J-beta primers. TCRdb called the 5' RACE reads again in MiXCR, with one record for every CDR3 protein. Among fewer than 900,000 distinct CDR3 sequences listed, 45% to 50% were seen once. The sample comprised blood. Receptors were obtained from a woman aged 60-75 years in good health.

The chain carries TRBV2 and TRBJ2-3; a weak D match, TRBD1 (6 bases). Germline CDR1 SNHLY, CDR2 FYNNEI. Trimming took 4 bases from V and 2 from J, leaving 10 bases between them. CDR3 length: 14 amino acids. The CDR3 is CASSVGQYTDTQYF. DNA for the CDR3: TGTGCCAGCAGTGTGGGACAATACACAGATACGCAGTATTTT. The full variable domain, rest sourced from reference TRBV2 and TRBJ2-3, is EPEVTQTPSHQVTQMGQEVILRCVPISNHLYFYWYRQILGQKVEFLVSFYNNEISEKSEIFDDQFSVERPDGSNFTLKIRSTKLEDSAMYFCASSVGQYTDTQYFGPGTRLTVL.

V and J are TRBV7-8 and TRBJ2-7; 7 nucleotides line up with TRBD2. Gene TRBJ2-5 matches the end of the DNA better, so the J call may be wrong. Germline CDR1 and CDR2: SGHVS and FQNEAQ. This CDR3 spans 16 amino acids. CDR3 DNA: TGTGCCAGCAGCTCAGCAGAAGAGGGACTAAGACAGACCCAGTACTTC. Amino acids: CASSSAEEGLRQTQYF.

The J gene is TRBJ1-1, the V gene TRBV5-1, with D perhaps TRBD1 (5 bases). V was shortened by 0 bases and J by 4 bases, with 10 bases between the two germline ends. There are 14 residues in the CDR3. Germline V lookup: CDR1 SGHRS, CDR2 YFSETQ. CDR3 region: CASSLVRVGTEAFF. Here the CDR3 DNA reads TGCGCCAGCAGCTTGGTCAGGGTGGGCACTGAAGCTTTCTTT.

This clonotype was detected many times. V usage is TRBV4-3 and J usage is TRBJ1-2, with D tentatively TRBD1 (5 bases). This CDR3 contains 15 residues. Trimming shortened V by 4 bases and J by 7 bases, and 19 bases separated the two germline ends. CDR1 LGHNA and CDR2 YSLEER come from the germline V gene. The CDR3 protein is CASSPEEGRVTGYTF. In nucleotides, the CDR3 is TGCGCCAGCAGCCCTGAAGAAGGCAGGGTAACTGGCTACACCTTC.

This clonotype was picked up many times. The chain couples TRBV7-2 to TRBJ2-7, with 12 bases identical to TRBD1. Germline CDR1 SGHTA, CDR2 FQGNSA. This CDR3 comprises 13 residues. V trimming: 5 bases; J trimming: 6 bases; junction bases outside the gene matches: 2. CDR3 in amino acids: CASSRDRGREQYF. The CDR3 coding sequence is TGTGCCAGCAGCCGGGACAGGGGGCGCGAGCAGTACTTC.

The chain has TRBV30 and TRBJ1-2, with unresolved D. V lost 0 bases and J 4 bases, leaving 12 bases between the germline ends. The V gene's germline CDR1 is GTSNPN and CDR2 SVGIG (reference sequence). The CDR3 consists of 14 residues. The CDR3 bases are TGTGCCTGGAGTGTAGGCGCACAGCCCTATGGCTACACCTTC. This translates into CAWSVGAQPYGYTF.

This clonotype has just a few counts. J is TRBJ1-2 and V is TRBV5-1; D unclear. The CDR3 is made up of 15 amino acids. The V end lost 4 bases, the J end lost 4 bases, and 17 bases lay between the germline ends. Germline CDR1 and CDR2: SGHRS and YFSETQ. CDR3 in amino acids: CASSKELNSLYGYTF. The CDR3 bases are TGCGCCAGCAGCAAAGAATTGAACAGCCTCTATGGCTACACCTTC.

V gene TRBV11-3 combines with J gene TRBJ2-1; TRBD2 agrees at 7 bases. V lost 2 bases, J lost 8 bases, and 18 bases stayed unmatched. The CDR3 spans 18 residues. Per germline, CDR1 SGHNT and CDR2 YENEEA. CDR3 DNA sequence: TGTGCCAGCAGCTTAAGTATCGGGAGGAGAGGGCTTAATCATGAGCAGTTCTTC. Its protein is CASSLSIGRRGLNHEQFF.

This clonotype was seen a handful of times. The gene calls are TRBV12-3 or TRBV12-4 and TRBJ2-3; 9 bases align to TRBD2. CDR3 length equals 15 residues. J gave up 4 bases and V 6 bases, and 8 bases lay outside the gene matches. The CDR3 here is CASSRSGSQSDTQYF. The CDR3 DNA follows: TGTGCCAGCAGCCGTAGCGGGAGTCAGTCAGATACGCAGTATTTT.

The chain recombines TRBV7-2 with TRBJ2-5, with TRBD1 matching over 8 bases. The trim removed 7 bases at V and 3 bases at J, leaving 13 bases unmatched. The CDR3 contains 16 residues. Per the germline V gene, CDR1 is SGHTA and CDR2 is FQGNSA. The CDR3 region has the DNA TGTGCCAGCACCCTTACAGGGGGTCTAGGGGAAGAGACCCAGTACTTC. Translated, it gives CASTLTGGLGEETQYF.

A few counts support this clonotype. This sequence joins TRBV9 and TRBJ2-1; possible D gene TRBD1, 6 bases. Trimming cost V 0 bases and J 0 bases, with 7 bases left between them. Per germline, CDR1 SGDLS and CDR2 YYNGEE. This CDR3 is built from 15 residues. CDR3 sequence: CASSVGGHSYNEQFF. In nucleotides, the CDR3 is TGTGCCAGCAGCGTAGGGGGACACTCCTACAATGAGCAGTTCTTC. The variable domain in full, with the rest retrieved from reference TRBV9 and TRBJ2-1, is DSGVTQTPKHLITATGQRVTLRCSPRSGDLSVYWYQQSLDQGLQFLIQYYNGEERAKGNILERFSAQQFPDLHSELNLSSLELGDSALYFCASSVGGHSYNEQFFGPGTRLTVL.

This sequence joins TRBV5-1 and TRBJ2-7, with D possibly TRBD1 on 6 matching bases. Trimming cost V 0 bases and J 3 bases, with 13 bases left between them. This CDR3 has 15 amino acids. Germline CDR1 reads SGHRS; CDR2 reads YFSETQ. This CDR3 reads CASSLAAGAFYEQYF. CDR3 coding DNA: TGCGCCAGCAGCTTGGCCGCAGGGGCGTTCTACGAGCAGTACTTC.

The V call is TRBV4-2, the J call TRBJ2-3; perhaps D is TRBD1 or TRBD2 (5 bases each). V was cut by 2 bases and J by 4 bases, with 25 bases left in between. This CDR3 comprises 19 residues. Germline V lookup: CDR1 LGHNA, CDR2 YNFKEQ. The CDR3 loop is CASSQPSPGLLGASDTQYF. For the CDR3, the DNA is TGTGCCAGCAGCCAACCTTCCCCCGGACTCCTTGGGGCTTCAGATACGCAGTATTTT.

The gene calls are TRBV5-6 and TRBJ2-3; a weak D match, TRBD2 (6 bases). CDR1 is SGHDT, CDR2 YYEEEE, per germline. This CDR3 contains 16 residues. V was clipped by 4 bases and J by 2 bases, with 17 bases between them. The CDR3 reads CASSGLGGTLTDTQYF. CDR3 DNA: TGTGCCAGCAGCGGTTTGGGCGGGACTCTCACAGATACGCAGTATTTT.

The chain combines TRBV20-1 with TRBJ2-1, with a tentative D call TRBD2 (6 bases). The V end was cut by 0 bases, the J end by 5 bases, with 11 bases between. Per germline, CDR1 DFQATT and CDR2 SNEGSKA (reference sequence). The CDR3 covers 14 residues. CDR3 residues: CSARDGRTNNEQFF. The CDR3 nucleotides are TGCAGTGCTAGAGATGGGCGGACTAACAATGAGCAGTTCTTC.

This clonotype has a count of ten or more. The V gene is TRBV2, the J gene TRBJ2-6; TRBD1 is a possible D gene (5 bases). Trimming took 8 bases from V and 1 from J, leaving 6 bases between them. Germline loops: CDR1 SNHLY, CDR2 FYNNEI. The CDR3 runs 13 residues. CDR3 in amino acids: CASDRSGANVLTF. CDR3 nucleotide sequence: TGTGCCAGCGACAGATCTGGGGCCAACGTCCTGACTTTC.